This record covers a single T cell receptor (beta chain). Antigen unknown. Trimming took off 0 bases at V and 8 bases at J, with 7 bases between the two ends. Germline lookup yields CDR1 LGHDT and CDR2 YNNKEL (reference sequence). This CDR3 has 12 residues. Attachment of unique molecular identifiers was made to individual cDNA molecules. TCRdb itself ran the 5' RACE reads through MiXCR, one entry per CDR3 protein. Counted here are 30,000 or so distinct CDR3 sequences, about 7% occurring once; the ten biggest clones make up 4% to 5%. The sample is drawn from a study of early T cells in non-severe SARS-CoV-2 infection. Study-wide background: Sequencing input comprised bulk RNA from unsorted whole blood; chain pairing was not available.

Whole-study results and caveats: Anti-spike CD8 specificities were favored by VDJdb matching, whose results missed private and CD4 specificities.

Specimen: whole blood. The receptor was isolated from an adult who was a healthcare worker with PCR-confirmed SARS-CoV-2 infection or an uninfected control (not recorded which). The gene calls are TRBV3-1 and TRBJ1-1; no clear D. CDR3 loop: CASSQDFKEAFF. CDR3 DNA sequence: TGTGCCAGCAGCCAAGACTTCAAAGAAGCTTTCTTT.